These 21 T cell receptor beta chains came from one sample sequenced in a study of blood T cell repertoires in COVID-19. Sequencing was performed with immunoSEQ multiplex PCR; in TCRdb, only in-frame clones are kept and a portion is missing. The sample carries 250,000 to 300,000 clones, 87% recorded once. What was sequenced was peripheral blood. The receptors come from a woman in her forties or fifties who had recovered from COVID-19.

This clone has only one observation. This chain uses TRBV29-1 with TRBJ2-1; D possibly corresponds to TRBD1 (5 bases). The germline V gene encodes CDR1 SQVTM and CDR2 ANQGSEA. This CDR3 has 13 residues. V shed 6 bases and J shed 3 bases, with 12 bases lying between them. The CDR3: CSVEDQGYNEQFF. The DNA of the CDR3 is TGCAGCGTCGAGGACCAGGGCTACAATGAGCAGTTCTTC.

This chain links TRBV2 with TRBJ2-2; no definite D call. CDR1 and CDR2 (germline): SNHLY, FYNNEI. CDR3 length: 16 residues. V was clipped by 2 bases and J by 6 bases, with 16 bases between them. CDR3 in DNA: TGTGCCAGCAGTGAAATACCGTCCGCCTCGGCCGGGGAGCTGTTTTTT. This encodes CASSEIPSASAGELFF.

The chain recombines TRBV7-2 with TRBJ1-5, with D maybe TRBD1 (6 bases). V lost 0 bases, J lost 5 bases, and 11 bases lay in between. The germline gives CDR1 SGHTA, CDR2 FQGNSA. The CDR3 totals 15 residues. The CDR3 loop is CASSLAGAAYQPQHF. As DNA, the CDR3 is TGTGCCAGCAGCTTAGCGGGGGCAGCCTATCAGCCCCAGCATTTT.

A single count supports this clone. The V call is TRBV7-2, the J call TRBJ2-5; 9 nucleotides line up with TRBD1. Germline CDR1 is SGHTA and CDR2 is FQGNSA. Trimming removed 5 bases from V and 3 bases from J; junction bases left unmatched: 13. CDR3 length equals 17 residues. The CDR3 DNA follows: TGTGCCAGCAGCCCGCGACAGGGGGGGTTTGGAGAAGAGACCCAGTACTTC. It specifies CASSPRQGGFGEETQYF.

The chain uses TRBV15 and TRBJ2-1, with a weak D call TRBD1 (5 bases). Germline lookup yields CDR1 LNHNV and CDR2 YYDKDF (reference sequence). The V and J ends lost 7 bases and 0 bases respectively, with 13 bases between them. The CDR3 has 15 amino acids. Here the CDR3 reads CATIKGLSSYNEQFF. In DNA, the CDR3 is TGTGCCACCATCAAGGGGCTCAGCTCCTACAATGAGCAGTTCTTC.

V is TRBV2 and J is TRBJ2-7; TRBD1 might be the D (5 bases). Trimming cost V 6 bases and J 4 bases, with 13 bases left between them. Germline V lookup: CDR1 SNHLY, CDR2 FYNNEI. There are 13 residues in the CDR3. CDR3 region: CASSPPPGYEQYF. Here the CDR3 DNA reads TGTGCCAGCAGCCCCCCTCCAGGGTACGAGCAGTACTTC.

A word on this clone: The CDR3 carries no conserved terminal phenylalanine or tryptophan, so it likely arises from a read error. No DNA is shown, since the ends of the CDR3 on it are uncertain; the CDR3 is the one TCRdb lists. The chain couples TRBV7-3 to TRBJ1-1. The germline gives CDR1 SGHTA, CDR2 FQGTGA. The CDR3 has 12 amino acids, counting both end residues. This CDR3 is CASGDSGRALSY.

The V and J genes are TRBV6-5 and TRBJ1-2; the D gene is possibly TRBD1 (5 bases). Germline CDR1 and CDR2: MNHEY and SVGAGI. Trimming left V 4 bases short and J 8 bases short, with 14 bases between. There are 13 residues in the CDR3. The CDR3 nucleotides are TGTGCCAGCAGTTCAGGGTCAAATGGCGGCTACACCTTC. Translating gives CASSSGSNGGYTF.

This clone was seen more than once but under ten times. V is TRBV29-1 and J is TRBJ2-5, with 10 bases fitting TRBD2. CDR3 size: 15 residues. V lost 1 base, J lost 6 bases, and 8 bases stayed unmatched. CDR1 and CDR2 (germline): SQVTM, ANQGSEA. CDR3 sequence (DNA): TGCAGCGTTGAAGGGCTAGCGGGAGACCCCCAGACCCAGTACTTC. Residues: CSVEGLAGDPQTQYF.

The chain has TRBV27 and TRBJ1-1; no firm D call. Trimming removed 2 bases at V and 4 bases at J, with 8 bases between. The CDR3 is 13 amino acids. CDR1 and CDR2 (germline): MNHEY, SMNVEV (reference sequence). The chain's CDR3 is CASSLIGGTEAFF. The CDR3 DNA reads as TGTGCCAGCAGTTTAATCGGCGGCACTGAAGCTTTCTTT.

This sequence joins TRBV7-2 and TRBJ2-3, with 7 bases lining up with TRBD2. The CDR3 is 15 amino acids. CDR1 and CDR2 from the germline V gene are SGHTA and FQGNSA. V shed 7 bases and J 2 bases; nucleotides not matched to a gene: 9. The CDR3 reads CASTPGGTTTDTQYF. In nucleotides, the CDR3 is TGTGCCAGCACTCCTGGGGGGACTACCACAGATACGCAGTATTTT.

V and J are TRBV15 and TRBJ1-5; a possible D gene is TRBD1 (5 bases). The CDR3 runs 13 residues. The ends were cut back, 3 bases at V and 5 bases at J, with 8 bases in the middle. Germline-derived CDR1 and CDR2 are LNHNV and YYDKDF (reference sequence). The CDR3 bases are TGTGCCACCAGCAGGGACACCCATCAGCCCCAGCATTTT. Translated, it gives CATSRDTHQPQHF.

The chain employs TRBV5-1 and TRBJ2-2, with D maybe TRBD1 (6 bases). V dropped 3 bases and J dropped 0 bases, with 9 bases sitting between them. Germline CDR1 reads SGHRS; CDR2 reads YFSETQ. There are 15 residues in the CDR3. The CDR3 loop is CASSSRTANTGELFF. The CDR3 coding sequence is TGCGCCAGCAGCTCCCGGACAGCGAACACCGGGGAGCTGTTTTTT.

The chain has TRBV9 and TRBJ2-7, with D perhaps TRBD1 (6 bases). Trimming removed 10 bases at V and 4 bases at J, with 18 bases between. Per the germline V gene, CDR1 is SGDLS and CDR2 is YYNGEE. The CDR3 length is 13 residues. The CDR3 DNA is TGTGCCTCCTCGCCGGGACATAAGTACGAGCAGTACTTC. Translating gives CASSPGHKYEQYF.

The chain carries TRBV7-2 and TRBJ2-7; 7 nucleotides align to TRBD2. This CDR3 has 15 amino acids. Germline V gene lookup returns CDR1 SGHTA and CDR2 FQGNSA. With V trimmed by 4 bases and J by 2 bases, 8 bases remained unmatched. CDR3 amino acids: CASSYQGGPTYEQYF. In DNA, the CDR3 is TGTGCCAGCAGCTACCAGGGAGGGCCCACCTACGAGCAGTACTTC.

The chain couples TRBV5-6 to TRBJ1-2; D may be TRBD1 (5 bases). V dropped 2 bases and J dropped 4 bases, with 15 bases sitting between them. The CDR3 has 15 amino acids. Germline V gives CDR1 SGHDT, CDR2 YYEEEE. CDR3 DNA: TGTGCCAGCAGCTTCGAGGGAGGGGAGGGCTATGGCTACACCTTC. Translation: CASSFEGGEGYGYTF.

The chain joins TRBV25-1 to TRBJ2-4, with TRBD1 as a possible D gene (6 bases). V shed 6 bases and J shed 1 base, with 16 bases lying between them. CDR3 size: 16 residues. Germline values: CDR1 MGHDK, CDR2 SYGVNS. CDR3 DNA: TGTGCCAGCAGCGCTGGGGGCACAAGGGCCAAAAACATTCAGTACTTC. Its protein is CASSAGGTRAKNIQYF.

The CDR3 here is CASSQGQYTEAFF. The CDR3, as DNA: TGCGCCAGCAGCCAAGGACAGTACACTGAAGCTTTCTTT. The chain employs TRBV4-3 and TRBJ1-1, with D possibly TRBD1 on 5 matching bases. Germline V gene sequence: CDR1 LGHNA, CDR2 YSLEER. Trimming shortened V by 1 base and J by 3 bases, and 6 bases separated the two germline ends. The CDR3 is 13 amino acids.

The V call is TRBV2, the J call TRBJ1-1; D perhaps matches TRBD1 (5 bases). From germline, CDR1 is SNHLY and CDR2 FYNNEI. The V gene lost 6 bases and the J gene lost 3 bases, with 14 bases spanning the gap. CDR3 length equals 14 residues. This CDR3 reads CASSTQGGDTEAFF. The CDR3 coding sequence is TGTGCCAGCAGCACCCAGGGTGGTGACACTGAAGCTTTCTTT.

For this clone: The sample has other DNA sequences that encode this CDR3 too. J is TRBJ1-2 and V is TRBV19; D ambiguous. Germline lookup yields CDR1 LNHDA and CDR2 SQIVND (reference sequence). CDR3 length equals 11 residues. V was clipped by 8 bases and J by 1 base, with 5 bases between them. The CDR3 spells CASQRNYGYTF. As DNA, the CDR3 is TGTGCCAGTCAGCGTAACTATGGCTACACCTTC.

The chain recombines TRBV18 with TRBJ2-5, with TRBD1 identical over 8 bases. Germline V gene sequence: CDR1 KGHSH, CDR2 LQKENI. This CDR3 is 14 amino acids long. Trimming cost V 3 bases and J 4 bases; bases outside gene matches: 4. The CDR3 coding sequence is TGTGCCAGCTCACCGACAGGGGATTTAGAGACCCAGTACTTC. It encodes CASSPTGDLETQYF.